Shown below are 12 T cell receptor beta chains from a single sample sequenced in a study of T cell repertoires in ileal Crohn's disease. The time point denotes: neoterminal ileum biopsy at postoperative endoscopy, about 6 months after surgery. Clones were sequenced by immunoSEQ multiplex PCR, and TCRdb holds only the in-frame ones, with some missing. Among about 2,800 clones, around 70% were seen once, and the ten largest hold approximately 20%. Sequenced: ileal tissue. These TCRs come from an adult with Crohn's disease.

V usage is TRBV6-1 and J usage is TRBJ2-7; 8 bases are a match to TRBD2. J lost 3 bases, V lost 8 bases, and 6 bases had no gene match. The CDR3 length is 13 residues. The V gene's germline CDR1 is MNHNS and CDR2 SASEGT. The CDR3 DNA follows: TGTGCCAGCTCTCGGGGGGGCCTCTACGAGCAGTACTTC. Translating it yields CASSRGGLYEQYF.

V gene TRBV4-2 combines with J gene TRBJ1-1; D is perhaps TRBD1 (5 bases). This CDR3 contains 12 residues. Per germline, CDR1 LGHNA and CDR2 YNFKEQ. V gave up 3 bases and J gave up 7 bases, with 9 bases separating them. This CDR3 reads CASSQNRYEAFF. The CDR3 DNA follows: TGTGCCAGCAGCCAGAACAGGTATGAAGCTTTCTTT.

This chain's CDR3 is CASSESGGHGNTIYF. In nucleotides, the CDR3 is TGTGCCAGCAGTGAATCGGGGGGCCATGGAAACACCATATATTTT. The chain recombines TRBV25-1 with TRBJ1-3; possibly TRBD1 for D (6 bases). Trimming took 1 base from V and 3 from J, leaving 10 bases between them. Germline-derived CDR1 and CDR2 are MGHDK and SYGVNS. This CDR3 has 15 residues.

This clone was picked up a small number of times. The CDR3 loop reads CASSLAGGTYEQYF. CDR3 nucleotide sequence: TGTGCCAGCAGCCTAGCGGGGGGGACCTACGAGCAGTACTTC. J is TRBJ2-7 and V is TRBV6-6; 12 nucleotides agree with TRBD2. The CDR3 is made up of 14 amino acids. V gave up 6 bases and J gave up 2 bases; unmatched junction bases: 2. Looked up from germline, CDR1 is MNHNY and CDR2 is SVGAGI (reference sequence).

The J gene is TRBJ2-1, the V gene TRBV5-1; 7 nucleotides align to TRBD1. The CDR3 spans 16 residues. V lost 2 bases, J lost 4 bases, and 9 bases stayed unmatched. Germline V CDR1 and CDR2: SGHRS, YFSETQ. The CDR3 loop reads CASSFPRQGQYNEQFF. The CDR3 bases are TGCGCCAGCAGCTTTCCGAGACAGGGCCAATACAATGAGCAGTTCTTC.

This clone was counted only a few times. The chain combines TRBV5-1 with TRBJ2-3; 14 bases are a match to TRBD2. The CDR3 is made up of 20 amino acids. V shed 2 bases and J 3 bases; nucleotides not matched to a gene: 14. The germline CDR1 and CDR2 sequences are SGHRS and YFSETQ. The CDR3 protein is CASSLTGLAGVAVGTDTQYF. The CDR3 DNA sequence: TGCGCCAGCAGCTTAACGGGACTAGCGGGGGTGGCCGTCGGGACAGATACGCAGTATTTT.

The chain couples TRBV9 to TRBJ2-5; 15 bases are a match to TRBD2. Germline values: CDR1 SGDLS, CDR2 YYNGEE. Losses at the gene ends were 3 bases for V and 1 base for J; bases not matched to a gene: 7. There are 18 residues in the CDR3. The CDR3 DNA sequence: TGTGCCAGCAGCGCCCTGGGGACTAGCGGGGGGCCCCAAGAGACCCAGTACTTC. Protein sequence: CASSALGTSGGPQETQYF.

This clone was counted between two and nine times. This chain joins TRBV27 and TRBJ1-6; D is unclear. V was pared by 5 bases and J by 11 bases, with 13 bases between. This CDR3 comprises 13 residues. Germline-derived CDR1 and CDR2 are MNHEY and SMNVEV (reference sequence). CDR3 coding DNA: TGTGCCAGCAGTCATAGATCTTATGCACCCCTCCACTTT. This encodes CASSHRSYAPLHF.

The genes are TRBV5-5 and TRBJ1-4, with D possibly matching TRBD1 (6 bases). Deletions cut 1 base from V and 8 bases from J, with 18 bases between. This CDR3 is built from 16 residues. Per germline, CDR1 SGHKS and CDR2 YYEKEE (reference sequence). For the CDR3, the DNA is TGTGCCAGCAGCTTGACCGCAGGGGCCCAGGGGGAAAAACTGTTTTTT. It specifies CASSLTAGAQGEKLFF.

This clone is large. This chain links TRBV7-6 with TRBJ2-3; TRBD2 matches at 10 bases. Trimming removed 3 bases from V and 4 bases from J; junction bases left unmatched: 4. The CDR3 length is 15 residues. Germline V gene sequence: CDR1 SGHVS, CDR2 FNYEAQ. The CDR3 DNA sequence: TGTGCCAGCAGCTTGGCTAGCGGGGGCCCAGATACGCAGTATTTT. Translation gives CASSLASGGPDTQYF.

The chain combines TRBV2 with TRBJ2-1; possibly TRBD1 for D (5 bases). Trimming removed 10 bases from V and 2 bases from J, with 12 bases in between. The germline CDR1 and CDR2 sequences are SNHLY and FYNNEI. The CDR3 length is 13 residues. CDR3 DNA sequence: TGTGCCACCAACTGGGGCGCCTACAATGAGCAGTTCTTC. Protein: CATNWGAYNEQFF. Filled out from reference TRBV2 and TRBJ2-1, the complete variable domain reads EPEVTQTPSHQVTQMGQEVILRCVPISNHLYFYWYRQILGQKVEFLVSFYNNEISEKSEIFDDQFSVERPDGSNFTLKIRSTKLEDSAMYFCATNWGAYNEQFFGPGTRLTVL.

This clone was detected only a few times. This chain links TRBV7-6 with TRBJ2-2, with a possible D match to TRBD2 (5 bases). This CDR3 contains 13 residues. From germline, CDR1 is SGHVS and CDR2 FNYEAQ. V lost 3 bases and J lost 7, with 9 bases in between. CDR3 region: CASSLDSVGELFF. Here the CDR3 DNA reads TGTGCCAGCAGCTTGGATAGCGTCGGGGAGCTGTTTTTT. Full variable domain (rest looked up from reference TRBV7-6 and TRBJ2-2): GAGVSQSPRYKVTKRGQDVALRCDPISGHVSLYWYRQALGQGPEFLTYFNYEAQQDKSGLPNDRFSAERPEGSISTLTIQRTEQRDSAMYRCASSLDSVGELFFGEGSRLTVL.